This T cell receptor (beta chain) originates from a study of T cell responses to AZD1222 COVID-19 vaccine. Regarding the study as a whole: Only after the peak T cell response were repertoires sampled. White British people made up most donors, females outnumbered males, and clonal diversity was possibly underestimated. Nearly half of unique spike-specific TCRs reportedly avoided B.1.351 and B.1.1.7 mutated regions. With dominance at 160-218 and 743-854, vaccine-associated CD4 TCRs spanned spike.

Using immunoSEQ multiplex PCR, the repertoire was profiled, and TCRdb retains in-frame clones only, with some absent. The table lists around 150,000 clones, around 90% of them singletons. With regard to this clone: Its antigen remains unidentified.

The CDR3 has 15 residues. V shed 6 bases and J shed 0 bases, with 15 bases lying between them. CDR1 is SGHRS and CDR2 is YFSETQ in the germline V gene. This chain links TRBV5-1 with TRBJ1-1; the D is unclear. This clonotype originated in an adult who received the AZD1222 COVID-19 vaccine. Sequenced here: peripheral blood, sampled 28 days after the second AZD1222 dose. The CDR3 nucleotides are TGCGCCAGCACCGGCCAAGGGCTGGTGAACACTGAAGCTTTCTTT. Its translation: CASTGQGLVNTEAFF.